This T cell receptor beta chain was recovered during a study of shared clonotypes between healthy human individuals. Study results and caveats: Incompleteness in sorted-subset sequencing, despite large depth, was shown by rarefaction. Deeper or shallower sequencing was expected to change how clonotypes are shared among donors.

The repertoire was sequenced with immunoSEQ multiplex PCR; TCRdb's copy has only in-frame clones and lacks some. The sample carries 2 million to 3 million clones, roughly 93% recorded once. The germline CDR1 and CDR2 sequences are ENHRY and SYGVKD. V lost 7 bases and J 11 bases, leaving 17 bases between the germline ends. The CDR3 runs to 12 residues. Turning to this clone: Its antigen is not identified.

V is TRBV10-3 and J is TRBJ1-2; a possible D gene is TRBD1 (5 bases). The material sequenced was naive CD4+ T cells from PBMCs. The subset: CD45RA+ positively selected. The sequence came from a man in his late teens or twenties in good health. Some clones in this sample may be carry-over from other donors' samples. CDR3 residues: CAIKNPTASYTF. The DNA for the CDR3 is TGTGCCATCAAAAATCCGACAGCCTCTTACACCTTC.